This T cell receptor beta chain was recorded in a study of OX40 agonist ivuxolimab in advanced cancers. About the research overall: Treatment received earlier with anti-PD-1, anti-PD-L1 or anti-CTLA-4 agents was allowed, and over 30% had some. Study outcomes and limitations: Partial responders at 0.1-3.0 mg/kg showed near-lowest clonal expansion. What antigens the expanded peripheral T cells recognized was never established.

Using immunoSEQ multiplex PCR, the repertoire was profiled, and TCRdb retains in-frame clones only, with some absent. The table has about 27,000 clones, around 83% seen once. This clone has just one count. The antigen is undetermined. J was trimmed by 2 bases and V by 2 bases; bases with no gene match: 8. This CDR3 has 17 amino acids. CDR1 and CDR2 (germline): SNHLY, FYNNEI. The input for sequencing was CD4+ or CD8+ T cells sorted from blood, taken in a trial of the OX40 agonist ivuxolimab. The sequence came from an adult with an advanced solid tumor such as melanoma, head and neck, liver or kidney cancer. The V call is TRBV2, the J call TRBJ2-3, with 9 bases lining up with TRBD2. The DNA for the CDR3 is TGTGCCAGCAGTGAATTTAGGGCGGGAGGGGACACAGATACGCAGTATTTT. This sequence encodes CASSEFRAGGDTDTQYF.